The 6 T cell receptor beta chains below all came from one sample that was sequenced in a study of patients and donors after allogeneic stem cell transplantation. Using its own MiXCR run on the RT-PCR reads, TCRdb lists one record per CDR3 protein. The repertoire holds about 960,000 distinct CDR3 sequences, with around 17% as singletons. Sequenced material: blood, either unsorted or a sorted T cell fraction (not recorded which). The receptors originated from a human donor who was either an allogeneic HSCT recipient or a stem cell or donor lymphocyte infusion donor (not recorded which). It is not recorded whose cells these are; they may come from a transplant donor.

This sequence joins TRBV7-9 and TRBJ1-6; D possibly corresponds to TRBD1 (6 bases). Germline assignment: CDR1 SEHNR and CDR2 FQNEAQ (reference sequence). Trimming took 1 base from V and 9 from J, leaving 10 bases between them. The CDR3 is 14 residues long. The CDR3 DNA reads as TGTGCCAGCAGCTTAGAACAGGGACTTTCACCCCTCCACTTT. Translated: CASSLEQGLSPLHF. Combining the CDR3 with reference TRBV7-9 and TRBJ1-6 gives the whole variable domain DTGVSQNPRHKITKRGQNVTFRCDPISEHNRLYWYRQTLGQGPEFLTYFQNEAQLEKSRLLSDRFSAERPKGSFSTLEIQRTEQGDSAMYLCASSLEQGLSPLHFGNGTRLTVT.

This chain uses TRBV20-1 with TRBJ2-2; possibly TRBD1 for D (5 bases). Trimming took off 0 bases at V and 2 bases at J, with 13 bases between the two ends. This CDR3 has 16 amino acids. Per germline, CDR1 DFQATT and CDR2 SNEGSKA (reference sequence). CDR3 protein: CSARDPERGNTGELFF. The CDR3 region has the DNA TGCAGTGCTAGAGATCCGGAAAGGGGAAACACCGGGGAGCTGTTTTTT.

This clonotype was seen more than once but under ten times. The rearrangement uses TRBV12-3 or TRBV12-4 and TRBJ1-1; D is undetermined. The CDR3 contains 12 residues. V lost 3 bases and J 6 bases, leaving 8 bases between the germline ends. The CDR3 bases are TGTGCCAGCAGTTTCTTCTGGCCTGAAGCTTTCTTT. This gives the protein CASSFFWPEAFF.

V is TRBV3-1 and J is TRBJ2-1, with D perhaps assigned TRBD1 or TRBD2 (5 bases each). CDR1 is LGHDT and CDR2 is YNNKEL in the germline V gene (reference sequence). V lost 0 bases and J lost 4, with 10 bases in between. CDR3 length: 15 residues. This chain's CDR3 is CASSQEGDGYNEQFF. The CDR3 DNA follows: TGTGCCAGCAGCCAAGAAGGGGACGGATACAATGAGCAGTTCTTC.

This clonotype was detected a few times. This chain links TRBV6-5 with TRBJ2-5; D is unclear. This CDR3 is 15 amino acids long. Germline values: CDR1 MNHEY, CDR2 SVGAGI. Trimming stripped 1 base from V and 1 base from J, with 10 bases between. CDR3 DNA: TGTGCCAGCAGTTACTTGTGGGCCCCCCAAGAGACCCAGTACTTC. This translates into CASSYLWAPQETQYF.

This clonotype was counted at least ten times. V usage is TRBV4-1 and J usage is TRBJ2-7; 10 bases are shared with TRBD1. The V segment lost 3 bases and the J segment 6 bases; nucleotides outside the gene matches: 5. The CDR3 extends over 14 amino acids. In germline, CDR1 is MGHRA, CDR2 YSYEKL. CDR3 residues: CASSQGQGMAEQYF. The DNA for the CDR3 is TGCGCCAGCAGCCAGGGACAGGGGATGGCCGAGCAGTACTTC.